This T cell receptor (beta chain) is from a study of tumor-infiltrating lymphocytes in oesophageal squamous cell carcinoma. MiXCR, run by TCRdb on the PCR reads, gives a single entry per CDR3 protein. Among some 22,000 distinct CDR3 sequences listed, 36% were seen once. The CDR3 consists of 14 residues. CDR1 and CDR2 (germline): MNHNS, SASEGT. V was pared by 5 bases and J by 7 bases, with 12 bases between. This clonotype occurred many times. The source is a male donor with esophageal squamous cell carcinoma. The chain links TRBV6-1 to TRBJ1-6; the D gene is possibly TRBD1 (6 bases). Sequencing used esophageal tumor tissue. The CDR3 protein is CASSRQTGNSPLHF. The CDR3 nucleotides are TGTGCCAGCAGTAGACAAACAGGGAATTCACCCCTCCACTTT.